The present T cell receptor (beta chain) was sequenced within a study of T cells in localized non-small cell lung cancer. Findings and limits, study-wide: Analysis by sequencing included only one tumor region, so heterogeneity remains possible.

The germline gives CDR1 MNHNY, CDR2 SVGAGI (reference sequence). V gave up 6 bases and J gave up 7 bases, with 25 bases separating them. The length of the CDR3 is 16 residues. Notes on this clone: Its antigen is still unknown.

This table comes from immunoSEQ multiplex PCR, and its TCRdb copy is limited to in-frame clones, with some not included. The sample carries tens of thousands of clones, about 90% recorded once. The chain has TRBV6-6 and TRBJ2-7; perhaps D is TRBD1 or TRBD2 (5 bases each). The sample consisted of peripheral blood, taken before any cancer treatment. The TCR originated in a man aged 40 to 70 with stage I squamous cell lung carcinoma. Here the CDR3 DNA reads TGTGCCAGCAGCTCTGATCCTCCGGGACGAGGAGATGAGCAGTACTTC. Translation gives CASSSDPPGRGDEQYF.